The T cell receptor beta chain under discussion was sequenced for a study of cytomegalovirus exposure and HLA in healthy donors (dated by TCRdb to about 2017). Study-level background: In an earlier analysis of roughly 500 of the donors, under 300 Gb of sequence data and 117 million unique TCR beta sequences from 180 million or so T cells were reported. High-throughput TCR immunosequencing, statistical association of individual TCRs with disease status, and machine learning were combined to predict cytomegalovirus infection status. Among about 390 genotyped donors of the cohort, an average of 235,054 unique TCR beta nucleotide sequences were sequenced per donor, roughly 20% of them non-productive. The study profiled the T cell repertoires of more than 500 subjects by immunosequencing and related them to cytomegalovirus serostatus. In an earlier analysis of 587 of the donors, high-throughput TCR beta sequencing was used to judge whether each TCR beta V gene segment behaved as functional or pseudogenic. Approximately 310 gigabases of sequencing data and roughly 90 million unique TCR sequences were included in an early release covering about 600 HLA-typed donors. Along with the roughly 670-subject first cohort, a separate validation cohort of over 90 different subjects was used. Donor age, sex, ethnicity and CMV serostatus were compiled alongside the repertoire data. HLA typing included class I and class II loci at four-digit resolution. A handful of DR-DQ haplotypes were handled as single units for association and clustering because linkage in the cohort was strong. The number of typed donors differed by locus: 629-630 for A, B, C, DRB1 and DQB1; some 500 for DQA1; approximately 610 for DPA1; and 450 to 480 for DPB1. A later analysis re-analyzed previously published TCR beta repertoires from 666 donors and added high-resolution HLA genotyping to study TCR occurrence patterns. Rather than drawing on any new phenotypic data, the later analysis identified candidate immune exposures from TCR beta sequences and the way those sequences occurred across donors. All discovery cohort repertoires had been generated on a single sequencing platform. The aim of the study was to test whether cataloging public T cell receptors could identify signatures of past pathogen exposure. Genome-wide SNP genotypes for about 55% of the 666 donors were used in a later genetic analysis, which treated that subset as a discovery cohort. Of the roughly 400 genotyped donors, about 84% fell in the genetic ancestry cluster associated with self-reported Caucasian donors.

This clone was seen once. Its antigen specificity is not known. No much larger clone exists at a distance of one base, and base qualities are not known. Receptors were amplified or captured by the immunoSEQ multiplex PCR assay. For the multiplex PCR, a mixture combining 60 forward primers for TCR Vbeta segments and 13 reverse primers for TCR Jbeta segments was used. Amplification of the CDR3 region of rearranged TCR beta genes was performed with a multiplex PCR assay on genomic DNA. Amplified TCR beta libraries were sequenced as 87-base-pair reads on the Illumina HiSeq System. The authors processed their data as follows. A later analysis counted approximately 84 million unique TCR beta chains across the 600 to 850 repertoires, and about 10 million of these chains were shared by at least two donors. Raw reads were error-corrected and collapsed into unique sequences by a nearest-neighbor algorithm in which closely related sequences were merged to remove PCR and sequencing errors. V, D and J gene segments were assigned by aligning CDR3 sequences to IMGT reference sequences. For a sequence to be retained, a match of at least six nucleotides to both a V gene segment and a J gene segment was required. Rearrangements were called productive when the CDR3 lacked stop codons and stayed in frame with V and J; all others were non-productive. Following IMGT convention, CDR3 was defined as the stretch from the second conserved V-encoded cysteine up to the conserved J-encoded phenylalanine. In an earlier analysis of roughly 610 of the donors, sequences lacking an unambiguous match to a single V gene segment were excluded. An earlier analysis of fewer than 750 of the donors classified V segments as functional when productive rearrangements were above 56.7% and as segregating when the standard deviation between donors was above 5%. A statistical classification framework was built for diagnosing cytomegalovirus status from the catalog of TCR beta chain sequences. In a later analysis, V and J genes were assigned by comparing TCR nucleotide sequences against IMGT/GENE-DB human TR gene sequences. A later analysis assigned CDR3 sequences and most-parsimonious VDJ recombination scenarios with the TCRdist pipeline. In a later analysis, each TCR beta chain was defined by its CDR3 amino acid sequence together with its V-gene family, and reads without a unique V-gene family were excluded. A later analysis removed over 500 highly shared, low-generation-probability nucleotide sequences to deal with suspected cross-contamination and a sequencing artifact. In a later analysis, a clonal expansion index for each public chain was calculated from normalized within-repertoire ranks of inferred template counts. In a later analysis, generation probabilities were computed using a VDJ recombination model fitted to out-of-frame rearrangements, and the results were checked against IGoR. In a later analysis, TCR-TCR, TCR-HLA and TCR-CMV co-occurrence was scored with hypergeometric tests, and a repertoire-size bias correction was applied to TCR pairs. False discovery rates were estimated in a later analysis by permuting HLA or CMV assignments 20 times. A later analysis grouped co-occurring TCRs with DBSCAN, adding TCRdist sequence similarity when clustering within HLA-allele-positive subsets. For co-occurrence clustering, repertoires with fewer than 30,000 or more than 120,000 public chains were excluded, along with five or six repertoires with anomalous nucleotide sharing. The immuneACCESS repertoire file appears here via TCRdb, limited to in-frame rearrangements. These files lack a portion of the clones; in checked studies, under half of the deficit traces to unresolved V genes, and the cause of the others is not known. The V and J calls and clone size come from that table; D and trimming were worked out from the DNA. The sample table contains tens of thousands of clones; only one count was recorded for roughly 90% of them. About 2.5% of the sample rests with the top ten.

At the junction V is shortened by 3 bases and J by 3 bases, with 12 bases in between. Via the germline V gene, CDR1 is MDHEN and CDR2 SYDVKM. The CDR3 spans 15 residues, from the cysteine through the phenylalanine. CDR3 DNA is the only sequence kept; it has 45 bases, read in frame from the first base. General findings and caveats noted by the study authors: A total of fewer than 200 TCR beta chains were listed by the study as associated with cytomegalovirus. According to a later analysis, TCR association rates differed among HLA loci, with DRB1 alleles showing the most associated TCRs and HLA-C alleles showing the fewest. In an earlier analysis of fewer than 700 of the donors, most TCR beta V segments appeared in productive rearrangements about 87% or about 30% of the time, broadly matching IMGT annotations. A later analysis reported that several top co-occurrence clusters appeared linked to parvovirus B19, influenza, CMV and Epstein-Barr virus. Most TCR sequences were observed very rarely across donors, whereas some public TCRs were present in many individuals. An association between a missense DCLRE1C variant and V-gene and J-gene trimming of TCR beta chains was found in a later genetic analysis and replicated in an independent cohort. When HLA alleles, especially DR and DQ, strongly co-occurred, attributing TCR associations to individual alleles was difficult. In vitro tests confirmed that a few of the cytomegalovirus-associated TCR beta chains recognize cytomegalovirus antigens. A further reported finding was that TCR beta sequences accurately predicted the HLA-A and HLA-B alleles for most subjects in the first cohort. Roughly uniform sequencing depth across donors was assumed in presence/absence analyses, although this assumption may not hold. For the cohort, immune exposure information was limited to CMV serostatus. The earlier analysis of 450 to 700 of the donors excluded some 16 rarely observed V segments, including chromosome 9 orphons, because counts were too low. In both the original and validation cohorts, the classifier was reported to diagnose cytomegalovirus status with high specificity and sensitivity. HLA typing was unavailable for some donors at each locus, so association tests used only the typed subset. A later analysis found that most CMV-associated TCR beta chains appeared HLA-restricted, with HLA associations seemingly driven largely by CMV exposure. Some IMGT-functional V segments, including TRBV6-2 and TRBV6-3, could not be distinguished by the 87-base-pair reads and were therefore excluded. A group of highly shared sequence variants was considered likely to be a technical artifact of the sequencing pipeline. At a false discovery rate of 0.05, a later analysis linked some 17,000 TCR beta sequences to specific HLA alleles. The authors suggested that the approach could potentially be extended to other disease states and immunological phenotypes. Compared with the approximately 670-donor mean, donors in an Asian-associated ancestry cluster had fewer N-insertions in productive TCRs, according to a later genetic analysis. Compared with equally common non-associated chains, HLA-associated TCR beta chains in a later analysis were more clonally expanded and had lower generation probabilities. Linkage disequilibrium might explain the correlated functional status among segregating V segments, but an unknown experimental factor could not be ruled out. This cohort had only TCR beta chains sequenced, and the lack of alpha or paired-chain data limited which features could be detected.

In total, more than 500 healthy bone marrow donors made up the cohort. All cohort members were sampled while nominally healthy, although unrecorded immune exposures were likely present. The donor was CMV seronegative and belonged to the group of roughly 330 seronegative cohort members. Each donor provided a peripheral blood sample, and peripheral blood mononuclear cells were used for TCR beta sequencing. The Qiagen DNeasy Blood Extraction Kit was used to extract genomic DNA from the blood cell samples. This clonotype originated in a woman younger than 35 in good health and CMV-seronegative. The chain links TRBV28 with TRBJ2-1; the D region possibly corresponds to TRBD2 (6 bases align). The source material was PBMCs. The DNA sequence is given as TGTGCCAGCAGTTTTCGGGGGTTGATCTACAATGAGCAGTTCTTC. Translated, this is CASSFRGLIYNEQFF.